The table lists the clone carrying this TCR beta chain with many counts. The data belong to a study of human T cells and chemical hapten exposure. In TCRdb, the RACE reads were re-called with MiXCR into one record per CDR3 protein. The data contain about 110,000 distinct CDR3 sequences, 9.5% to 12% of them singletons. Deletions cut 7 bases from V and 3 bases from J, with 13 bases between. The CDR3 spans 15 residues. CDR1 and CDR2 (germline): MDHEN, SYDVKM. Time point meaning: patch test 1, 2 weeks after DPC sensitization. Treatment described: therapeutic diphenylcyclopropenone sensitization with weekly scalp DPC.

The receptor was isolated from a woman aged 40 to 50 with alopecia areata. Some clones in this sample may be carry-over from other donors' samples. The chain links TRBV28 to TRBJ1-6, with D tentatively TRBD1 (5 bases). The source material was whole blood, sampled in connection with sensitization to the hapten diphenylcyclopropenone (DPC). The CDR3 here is CASKGDSLYNSPLHF. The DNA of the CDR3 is TGTGCCAGCAAGGGCGACAGCCTCTATAATTCACCCCTCCACTTT.